What follows are 23 T cell receptor beta chains derived from one specimen sequenced in a study of CD8+ T cells in alopecia areata. The authors extracted RNA and reverse transcribed it into cDNA as the sequencing template. Sequencing was performed with immunoSEQ multiplex PCR; in TCRdb, only in-frame clones are kept and a portion is missing. The sample records under 40,000 clones, 45% to 60% being singletons. Source material: NKG2D-high CD8+ T cells sorted from blood. The receptors were sampled from a human donor with alopecia areata.

This clone has more than one count but fewer than ten. The rearrangement joins TRBV19 to TRBJ2-7; 8 nucleotides line up with TRBD1. V was clipped by 4 bases and J by 5 bases; unmatched bases: 10. The germline V gene has CDR1 LNHDA and CDR2 SQIVND (reference sequence). The CDR3 length is 15 residues. CDR3 in amino acids: CASSNGQGTGDEQYF. The CDR3 bases are TGTGCCAGTAGTAACGGACAGGGAACAGGCGACGAGCAGTACTTC.

The rearrangement joins TRBV10-3 to TRBJ2-7; 10 nucleotides align to TRBD1. Germline V lookup: CDR1 ENHRY, CDR2 SYGVKD. Trimming cost V 3 bases and J 2 bases; bases outside gene matches: 4. This CDR3 is built from 15 residues. The CDR3 reads CAISDPGQGAYEQYF. CDR3 coding DNA: TGTGCCATCAGTGATCCTGGACAGGGGGCCTACGAGCAGTACTTC.

Points on this clone: One junction end does not reproduce the germline sequence, and a read error may be involved. This CDR3 reads CASSYVGGEQFF. The CDR3, as DNA: TGTGCCAGCAGTTACGTGGGAGGCGAGCAGTTCTTC. The rearrangement joins TRBV10-3 to TRBJ2-1; tentative D call: TRBD2 (6 bases). CDR3 size: 12 residues. Germline CDR1 ENHRY, CDR2 SYGVKD.

The rearrangement joins TRBV5-1 to TRBJ2-7; 8 nucleotides align to TRBD1. V shed 3 bases, J shed 5 bases, and the junction held 10 bases outside the gene matches. The CDR3 length is 15 residues. Germline loops: CDR1 SGHRS, CDR2 YFSETQ. DNA of the CDR3: TGCGCCAGCAGCTACCAGGGGGCGGATGTGGACGAGCAGTACTTC. As protein: CASSYQGADVDEQYF. Complete variable domain (other parts from reference TRBV5-1 and TRBJ2-7): KAGVTQTPRYLIKTRGQQVTLSCSPISGHRSVSWYQQTPGQGLQFLFEYFSETQRNKGNFPGRFSGRQFSNSRSEMNVSTLELGDSALYLCASSYQGADVDEQYFGPGTRLTVT.

This rearrangement joins TRBV29-1 to TRBJ2-1, with TRBD2 identical over 9 bases. The trim removed 5 bases at V and 7 bases at J, leaving 18 bases unmatched. The CDR3 sequence is 17 residues long. The germline V gene has CDR1 SQVTM and CDR2 ANQGSEA. This CDR3 reads CSVCMAGGPGLRNEQFF. CDR3 DNA sequence: TGCAGCGTTTGCATGGCGGGGGGGCCGGGTTTGCGTAATGAGCAGTTCTTC.

V and J are TRBV7-9 and TRBJ2-7; tentatively, D is TRBD2 (5 bases). Germline CDR1 reads SEHNR; CDR2 reads FQNEAQ (reference sequence). The CDR3 length is 17 residues. V dropped 5 bases and J dropped 0 bases, with 20 bases sitting between them. The CDR3 sequence is CASSLDPPADISYEQYF. CDR3 sequence (DNA): TGTGCCAGCAGCCTCGATCCCCCAGCGGATATCTCCTACGAGCAGTACTTC.

The DNA of the CDR3 is TGTGCCAGCAGCCATACAGGGGTAGCCAAAAACATTCAGTACTTC. Protein sequence: CASSHTGVAKNIQYF. The V gene is TRBV11-1, the J gene TRBJ2-4, with 7 bases identical to TRBD1. The germline V gene encodes CDR1 SGHAT and CDR2 FQDESV (reference sequence). The CDR3 covers 15 residues. V shed 5 bases, J shed 0 bases, and the junction held 4 bases outside the gene matches.

This clone was found a few times. The chain has TRBV7-8 and TRBJ2-7, with 11 bases matching TRBD1. This CDR3 has 16 amino acids. The germline V gene encodes CDR1 SGHVS and CDR2 FQNEAQ. The junction had 5 bases not matched to a gene; V was cut back by 3 bases and J by 1 base. The CDR3 is CASSLLDRGLSYEQYF. The CDR3 bases are TGTGCCAGCAGCTTGCTGGACAGGGGGCTATCCTACGAGCAGTACTTC.

The chain carries TRBV30 and TRBJ1-2; unclear D gene. Trimming took off 3 bases at V and 3 bases at J, with 20 bases between the two ends. CDR3 length: 16 amino acids. Germline CDR1 reads GTSNPN; CDR2 reads SVGIG (reference sequence). The CDR3 loop reads CAWSPLLTPGHYGYTF. The CDR3 DNA sequence: TGTGCCTGGAGCCCCCTGTTGACGCCTGGACACTATGGCTACACCTTC.

This chain links TRBV5-4 with TRBJ2-7; 8 nucleotides align to TRBD1. This CDR3 has 15 residues. V shed 3 bases and J 2 bases; nucleotides not matched to a gene: 7. The germline gives CDR1 SGHNT, CDR2 YYREEE (reference sequence). Here the CDR3 DNA reads TGTGCCAGCAGCTCGGGGGACAGGATGCCCTACGAGCAGTACTTC. It is translated as CASSSGDRMPYEQYF. The variable domain in full, completed from reference TRBV5-4 and TRBJ2-7, reads ETGVTQSPTHLIKTRGQQVTLRCSSQSGHNTVSWYQQALGQGPQFIFQYYREEENGRGNFPPRFSGLQFPNYSSELNVNALELDDSALYLCASSSGDRMPYEQYFGPGTRLTVT.

In this sample, this clone turned up a few times. J is TRBJ2-7 and V is TRBV9, with TRBD2 as a possible D gene (5 bases). Germline V CDR1 and CDR2: SGDLS, YYNGEE. This CDR3 has 15 amino acids. Between the trimmed V and J ends, which lost 3 bases and 0 bases, there was a span of 13 bases. Here the CDR3 DNA reads TGTGCCAGCAGCGCAGAAATTCGGGGCTCCTACGAGCAGTACTTC. It encodes CASSAEIRGSYEQYF.

The chain links TRBV2 to TRBJ1-3, with 7 nucleotides matching TRBD1. The germline gives CDR1 SNHLY, CDR2 FYNNEI. This CDR3 is built from 11 residues. With V trimmed by 7 bases and J by 13 bases, 7 bases remained unmatched. The chain's CDR3 is CASIDRASIYF. The CDR3 DNA reads as TGTGCCAGCATCGACAGGGCATCAATATATTTT. Full variable domain (outside the CDR3, taken from reference TRBV2 and TRBJ1-3): EPEVTQTPSHQVTQMGQEVILRCVPISNHLYFYWYRQILGQKVEFLVSFYNNEISEKSEIFDDQFSVERPDGSNFTLKIRSTKLEDSAMYFCASIDRASIYFGEGSWLTVV.

This chain links TRBV9 with TRBJ2-7; D is perhaps TRBD2 (6 bases). V shed 0 bases and J shed 3 bases, with 10 bases lying between them. The V gene's germline CDR1 is SGDLS and CDR2 YYNGEE. The CDR3 loop spans 14 amino acids. CDR3 sequence reads: CASSVGGGDYEQYF. CDR3 DNA: TGTGCCAGCAGCGTAGGGGGCGGGGACTACGAGCAGTACTTC.

This clone has a handful of counts. This rearrangement joins TRBV7-2 to TRBJ1-5; D gene ambiguous. Germline loops: CDR1 SGHTA, CDR2 FQGNSA. This CDR3 spans 14 amino acids. V lost 5 bases to trimming and J lost 0 bases, with 8 bases between them. The DNA for the CDR3 is TGTGCCAGCAGCGAAAGGTATAGCAATCAGCCCCAGCATTTT. This gives the protein CASSERYSNQPQHF.

This chain links TRBV5-1 with TRBJ2-7; D is perhaps TRBD1 (6 bases). This CDR3 is built from 15 residues. The germline gives CDR1 SGHRS, CDR2 YFSETQ. V was trimmed by 0 bases and J by 3 bases, leaving 13 bases between them. In DNA, the CDR3 is TGCGCCAGCAGCTTGGAACAGGGACGATTCTACGAGCAGTACTTC. Protein product: CASSLEQGRFYEQYF.

V usage is TRBV7-2 and J usage is TRBJ2-1, with a possible D match to TRBD1 (5 bases). CDR3 size: 13 residues. Germline lookup yields CDR1 SGHTA and CDR2 FQGNSA. Trimming stripped 2 bases from V and 7 bases from J, with 9 bases between. The CDR3 spells CASSLLTGNEQFF. CDR3 DNA sequence: TGTGCCAGCAGCTTACTCACAGGTAATGAGCAGTTCTTC.

The rearrangement joins TRBV6-5 to TRBJ2-1, with 9 positions matching TRBD2. The CDR3 consists of 14 residues. Germline V CDR1 and CDR2: MNHEY, SVGAGI. Germline trimming cut 6 bases from V and 7 bases from J; bases unmatched to any gene: 7. The CDR3 loop is CASRPRGGLNEQFF. Here the CDR3 DNA reads TGTGCCAGCAGACCGCGGGGGGGCCTTAATGAGCAGTTCTTC.

This clone was recorded only once. J is TRBJ2-2 and V is TRBV7-8, with 8 positions matching TRBD1. The CDR3 contains 18 residues. J was trimmed by 2 bases and V by 5 bases; bases with no gene match: 13. CDR1 is SGHVS, CDR2 FQNEAQ, per germline. The CDR3 sequence: CASSTRDRTKDNTGELFF. The CDR3 DNA is TGTGCCAGCAGCACTCGGGACAGGACGAAGGACAACACCGGGGAGCTGTTTTTT. The whole variable domain, filled in from reference TRBV7-8 and TRBJ2-2, reads GAGVSQSPRYKVAKRGQDVALRCDPISGHVSLFWYQQALGQGPEFLTYFQNEAQLDKSGLPSDRFFAERPEGSVSTLKIQRTQQEDSAVYLCASSTRDRTKDNTGELFFGEGSRLTVL.

The V call is TRBV7-2, the J call TRBJ2-1; tentative D call: TRBD2 (5 bases). Germline assignment: CDR1 SGHTA and CDR2 FQGNSA. V lost 4 bases, J lost 7 bases, and 11 bases lay in between. There are 13 residues in the CDR3. CDR3 loop: CASSSPRGNEQFF. CDR3 bases: TGTGCCAGCAGCTCCCCCCGCGGGAATGAGCAGTTCTTC.

The gene calls are TRBV7-3 and TRBJ2-5; 10 nucleotides agree with TRBD1. Germline V gene lookup returns CDR1 SGHTA and CDR2 FQGTGA. The junction had 8 bases not matched to a gene; V was cut back by 5 bases and J by 5 bases. The CDR3 loop spans 15 amino acids. The CDR3 DNA follows: TGTGCCAGCAGCCTCCGGACAGGGGGTCCGGAGACCCAGTACTTC. Encoded protein: CASSLRTGGPETQYF.

The rearrangement links TRBV12-5 to TRBJ1-1; 9 bases map to TRBD1. From germline, CDR1 is LGHNT and CDR2 FRNRAP. V shed 4 bases, J shed 6 bases, and the junction held 6 bases outside the gene matches. This CDR3 region has 14 residues. CDR3 protein: CASGSGQGFAEAFF. The CDR3 nucleotides are TGTGCTAGTGGTTCGGGACAGGGTTTTGCTGAAGCTTTCTTT.

This clone has more than one count but fewer than ten. This sequence joins TRBV29-1 and TRBJ1-1; D call uncertain. Germline-derived CDR1 and CDR2 are SQVTM and ANQGSEA. Trimming shortened V by 8 bases and J by 1 base, and 14 bases separated the two germline ends. This CDR3 spans 13 amino acids. DNA of the CDR3: TGCAGCCCATGGGAATGGAGGAACACTGAAGCTTTCTTT. Residues: CSPWEWRNTEAFF.

This clone was recorded only once. The genes are TRBV7-2 and TRBJ2-5; TRBD1 aligns across 8 bases. The CDR3 is 18 amino acids. Germline V gives CDR1 SGHTA, CDR2 FQGNSA. The J segment lost 2 bases and the V segment lost 0 bases, leaving 11 bases of the junction unmatched. CDR3 nucleotides: TGTGCCAGCAGCTTAGCGACCTTTGGACAGGGAGGACAAGAGACCCAGTACTTC. Protein product: CASSLATFGQGGQETQYF.